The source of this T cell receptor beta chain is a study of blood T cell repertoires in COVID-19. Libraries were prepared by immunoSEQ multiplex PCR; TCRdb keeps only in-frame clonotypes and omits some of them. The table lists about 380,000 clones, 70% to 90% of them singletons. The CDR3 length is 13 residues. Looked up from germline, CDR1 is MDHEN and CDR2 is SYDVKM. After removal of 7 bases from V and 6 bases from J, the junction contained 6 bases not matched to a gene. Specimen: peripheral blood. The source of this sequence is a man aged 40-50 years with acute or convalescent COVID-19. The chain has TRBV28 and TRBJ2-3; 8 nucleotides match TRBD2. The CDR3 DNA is TGTGCCAGCACGGGGGGGCCCAGGGATACGCAGTATTTT. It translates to CASTGGPRDTQYF.